These 21 T cell receptor beta chains came from one sample sequenced in a study of T-cell reconstitution after alpha-beta-depleted transplantation in children listed by TCRdb under 2016. Library prep was done by PCR. Sequencing was carried out with an Illumina HiSeq 2500. TCR library preparation used molecular barcoding, with unique molecular identifiers applied to normalize quantification of the TCRbeta repertoire. TCRdb cleaned the public reads at Q25 with fastp, built clones with MiXCR and kept in-frame beta chains. When rows share a CDR3 protein, they turn into one entry using the most common DNA and genes. The sample table contains just under 550,000 distinct CDR3 sequences; only one count was recorded for roughly 18% of them. The ten largest clones capture about 3.1% of the sample. The specimen was PBMCs from the stem cell graft donor, collected from the stem cell graft. Source of these receptors: a human donor who donated a stem cell graft to a child with acute lymphoblastic leukemia.

The V gene is TRBV7-9, the J gene TRBJ1-1; D possibly corresponds to TRBD1 (5 bases). CDR1 is SEHNR, CDR2 FQNEAQ, per germline (reference sequence). V dropped 1 base and J dropped 8 bases, with 11 bases sitting between them. This CDR3 is built from 13 residues. DNA for the CDR3: TGTGCCAGCAGCTTAGAGGGGTTCGGCGAAGCTTTCTTT. Amino acids: CASSLEGFGEAFF.

The chain couples TRBV6-5 to TRBJ1-2, with D unclear. CDR1 MNHEY and CDR2 SVGAGI come from the germline V gene. V was shortened by 4 bases and J by 4 bases, with 16 bases between the two germline ends. The CDR3 has 15 amino acids. The CDR3, as DNA: TGTGCCAGCAGTTCACTGTTTAGCGGCCGCTATGGCTACACCTTC. This translates into CASSSLFSGRYGYTF.

This clonotype was counted a few times. V is TRBV7-9 and J is TRBJ2-2, with a weak D call TRBD2 (5 bases). Germline assignment: CDR1 SEHNR and CDR2 FQNEAQ (reference sequence). The ends were cut back, 10 bases at V and 6 bases at J, with 15 bases in the middle. The CDR3 length is 13 residues. The CDR3 is CATGDGDPGELFF. The CDR3 DNA sequence: TGTGCCACCGGGGATGGAGACCCCGGGGAGCTGTTTTTT.

This CDR3 is CASSLGYRATYNEQFF. CDR3 in DNA: TGCGCCAGCAGCTTGGGTTACAGGGCCACCTACAATGAGCAGTTCTTC. This chain joins TRBV5-1 and TRBJ2-1; a weak D match, TRBD1 (6 bases). Germline V gene lookup returns CDR1 SGHRS and CDR2 YFSETQ. The V and J ends lost 0 bases and 2 bases respectively, with 12 bases between them. The length of the CDR3 is 16 residues.

This clonotype was picked up a small number of times. The rearrangement joins TRBV27 to TRBJ1-1; a possible D gene is TRBD1 (5 bases). Per the germline V gene, CDR1 is MNHEY and CDR2 is SMNVEV (reference sequence). The germline V and J ends were trimmed by 4 bases and 4 bases, with 10 bases remaining between them. The CDR3 is 13 residues long. CDR3 nucleotide sequence: TGTGCCAGCAGTTCCGGCCAGGGCACTGAAGCTTTCTTT. Amino acid sequence: CASSSGQGTEAFF.

The genes are TRBV9 and TRBJ2-3; 9 nucleotides line up with TRBD2. J gave up 2 bases and V 1 base, and 8 bases lay outside the gene matches. The germline gives CDR1 SGDLS, CDR2 YYNGEE. This CDR3 is 17 amino acids long. In DNA form, the CDR3 reads TGTGCCAGCAGCGTAACACCGACTAGCGGAGACACAGATACGCAGTATTTT. Its translation is CASSVTPTSGDTDTQYF.

This clonotype has just a few counts. The gene calls are TRBV5-1 and TRBJ2-7; D is uncertain. Germline values: CDR1 SGHRS, CDR2 YFSETQ. The CDR3 consists of 14 residues. Deletions cut 5 bases from V and 2 bases from J, with 14 bases between. DNA of the CDR3: TGCGCCAGCAGTTACGATACAAAACCCTACGAGCAGTACTTC. Amino acid sequence: CASSYDTKPYEQYF.

This clonotype was found a few times. The gene calls are TRBV3-1 and TRBJ2-3; D gene ambiguous. There are 14 residues in the CDR3. Germline V gene data show CDR1 as LGHDT and CDR2 as YNNKEL (reference sequence). Deletions cut 0 bases from V and 5 bases from J, with 9 bases between. The CDR3 loop is CASSQDYGRDTQYF. The CDR3 nucleotides are TGTGCCAGCAGCCAAGATTACGGCCGAGATACGCAGTATTTT.

This clonotype was picked up a small number of times. This rearrangement joins TRBV5-1 to TRBJ2-7, with 7 bases that match TRBD2. V shed 0 bases and J 0 bases; nucleotides not matched to a gene: 3. The germline V gene encodes CDR1 SGHRS and CDR2 YFSETQ. CDR3 size: 15 residues. CDR3 protein: CASSLEGGSSYEQYF. CDR3 sequence (DNA): TGCGCCAGCAGCTTGGAAGGCGGGAGCTCCTACGAGCAGTACTTC.

This clonotype was counted only a few times. The chain uses TRBV5-1 and TRBJ2-7; no clear D gene. Per the germline V gene, CDR1 is SGHRS and CDR2 is YFSETQ. The germline V and J ends were trimmed by 6 bases and 7 bases, with 11 bases remaining between them. This CDR3 region has 11 residues. CDR3 loop: CASKYAQEQYF. The CDR3 DNA is TGCGCCAGCAAATACGCCCAGGAGCAGTACTTC.

The chain combines TRBV4-2 with TRBJ1-1, with D unclear. This CDR3 comprises 16 residues. Trimming pared 0 bases from V and 1 base from J, leaving 12 bases between. Germline values: CDR1 LGHNA, CDR2 YNFKEQ. The CDR3 protein is CASSQDWAVRNTEAFF. For the CDR3, the DNA is TGTGCCAGCAGCCAAGATTGGGCAGTTCGGAACACTGAAGCTTTCTTT.

J is TRBJ2-7 and V is TRBV20-1; D gene unclear. Germline V gene data show CDR1 as DFQATT and CDR2 as SNEGSKA (reference sequence). The CDR3 totals 10 residues. V was shortened by 6 bases and J by 6 bases, with 9 bases between the two germline ends. The CDR3 DNA sequence: TGCAGTGCGGGGAAGGGCGAGCAGTACTTC. Translating gives CSAGKGEQYF.

The genes are TRBV5-1 and TRBJ2-1, with a possible D match to TRBD1 (6 bases). The CDR3 extends over 16 amino acids. Trimming took off 2 bases at V and 3 bases at J, with 15 bases between the two ends. Germline loops: CDR1 SGHRS, CDR2 YFSETQ. The CDR3 reads CASSFRTPGVYNEQFF. CDR3 nucleotide sequence: TGCGCCAGCAGCTTCCGAACTCCAGGGGTCTACAATGAGCAGTTCTTC.

The chain uses TRBV6-1 and TRBJ2-1; D remains ambiguous. Germline assignment: CDR1 MNHNS and CDR2 SASEGT. V lost 2 bases to trimming and J lost 5 bases, with 4 bases between them. There are 12 residues in the CDR3. CDR3 in DNA: TGTGCCAGCAGTGAAAATAACAATGAGCAGTTCTTC. Amino acids: CASSENNNEQFF.

The chain combines TRBV5-1 with TRBJ2-3, with 9 bases that match TRBD2. The CDR3 contains 16 residues. The germline gives CDR1 SGHRS, CDR2 YFSETQ. Trimming took 4 bases from V and 0 from J; bases not matched to a gene: 6. This chain's CDR3 is CASSPSGLASTDTQYF. Written as DNA, the CDR3 is TGCGCCAGCAGCCCCTCGGGACTAGCAAGCACAGATACGCAGTATTTT.

This clonotype has just a few counts. The rearrangement uses TRBV4-1 and TRBJ2-5; D may be TRBD1 (5 bases). Germline lookup yields CDR1 MGHRA and CDR2 YSYEKL. The CDR3 is 12 residues long. V lost 6 bases, J lost 3 bases, and 8 bases lay in between. The CDR3: CASSGHEETQYF. CDR3 nucleotide sequence: TGCGCCAGCAGTGGACACGAAGAGACCCAGTACTTC.

As for this clonotype: At one boundary the junction diverges from the germline segment, which might be a read error. This rearrangement joins TRBV7-3 to TRBJ2-3, with D possibly being TRBD1 (6 bases). The germline CDR1 and CDR2 sequences are SGHTA and FQGTGA. The CDR3 loop spans 15 amino acids. The CDR3: CASRKAGALTDPQYF. The CDR3 nucleotides are TGTGCCAGCAGAAAGGCAGGGGCACTCACAGATCCGCAGTATTTT. The entire variable domain, with the rest obtained from reference TRBV7-3 and TRBJ2-3, is as follows: GAGVSQTPSNKVTEKGKYVELRCDPISGHTALYWYRQSLGQGPEFLIYFQGTGAADDSGLPNDRFFAVRPEGSVSTLKIQRTERGDSAVYLCASRKAGALTDPQYFGPGTRLTVL.

On this clonotype itself: The junction shows a germline mismatch at one end, possibly a read error. The V and J genes are TRBV7-8 and TRBJ2-5; tentatively, D is TRBD1 (6 bases). The CDR3 sequence is 14 residues long. CDR1 and CDR2 from the germline V gene are SGHVS and FQNEAQ. CDR3 protein: CATSPENREETQYF. CDR3 bases: TGTGCCACCAGCCCCGAGAACAGGGAAGAGACCCAGTACTTC.

V gene TRBV29-1 combines with J gene TRBJ2-5; D possibly corresponds to TRBD2 (6 bases). This CDR3 is 12 amino acids long. V was pared by 8 bases and J by 5 bases, with 15 bases between. The V gene's germline CDR1 is SQVTM and CDR2 ANQGSEA. The CDR3 nucleotides read TGCAGCTCGTGGGGGGATCTGGAGACCCAGTACTTC. Translating it yields CSSWGDLETQYF.

On this clonotype itself: One end of the junction fails to match germline, which may point to a read error. J is TRBJ2-3 and V is TRBV5-1; 8 bases match TRBD1. Germline CDR1 and CDR2: SGHRS and YFSETQ. The CDR3 length is 14 residues. CDR3 sequence: CARSPGQGRDTQYF. The CDR3 DNA sequence: TGCGCCCGCAGCCCAGGACAGGGACGAGATACGCAGTATTTT.

This clonotype was picked up a small number of times. This chain uses TRBV12-3 or TRBV12-4 with TRBJ2-1, with D unclear. The V gene lost 5 bases and the J gene lost 0 bases, with 14 bases spanning the gap. The CDR3 has 16 amino acids. The CDR3 loop reads CASSPRPLSSYNEQFF. CDR3 bases: TGTGCCAGCAGTCCCCGACCGCTTAGCTCCTACAATGAGCAGTTCTTC.